Each of the 24 T cell receptor beta chains below was sequenced from the same sample in a study of control samples from healthy donors and cancer patients. The data were produced by immunoSEQ multiplex PCR, yet TCRdb's version contains in-frame clones alone and is incomplete. The sample yields around 200,000 clones, around 93% seen once. The sequenced sample was blood. The source is a man between 18 and 29 years old in good health.

The chain employs TRBV6-5 and TRBJ1-2, with unresolved D. CDR3 size: 15 residues. Germline V gene data show CDR1 as MNHEY and CDR2 as SVGAGI. The germline V and J ends were trimmed by 6 bases and 5 bases, with 19 bases remaining between them. CDR3 nucleotide sequence: TGTGCCAGCAGGGGCGCACGGGGAGCCTTTTATGGCTACACCTTC. It translates to CASRGARGAFYGYTF.

V usage is TRBV30 and J usage is TRBJ2-7, with D perhaps TRBD1 (8 bases). The CDR3 runs to 16 residues. Germline-derived CDR1 and CDR2 are GTSNPN and SVGIG (reference sequence). V dropped 1 base and J dropped 7 bases, with 23 bases sitting between them. CDR3 sequence reads: CAWSAPRTGRELEQYF. CDR3 nucleotides: TGTGCCTGGAGTGCCCCCCGGACAGGGAGGGAGTTGGAGCAGTACTTC. The full variable domain, rest sourced from reference TRBV30 and TRBJ2-7, is SQTIHQWPATLVQPVGSPLSLECTVEGTSNPNLYWYRQAAGRGLQLLFYSVGIGQISSEVPQNLSASRPQDRQFILSSKKLLLSDSGFYLCAWSAPRTGRELEQYFGPGTRLTVT.

V gene TRBV18 combines with J gene TRBJ1-4; possible D gene TRBD1, 6 bases. The CDR3 spans 18 residues. V lost 2 bases and J lost 6, with 22 bases in between. The germline gives CDR1 KGHSH, CDR2 LQKENI. The CDR3 loop is CASSPKDNTQGYYEKLFF. CDR3 DNA: TGTGCCAGCTCACCAAAGGACAACACTCAGGGGTATTATGAAAAACTGTTTTTT.

V and J are TRBV3-1 (or the pseudogene TRBV3-2) and TRBJ1-4, with D hard to call. V lost 0 bases to trimming and J lost 5 bases, with 10 bases between them. Germline lookup yields CDR1 LGHDT and CDR2 YNNKEL (reference sequence). This CDR3 spans 15 amino acids. CDR3 DNA: TGTGCCAGCAGCCAAGATGGGTACAGCAATGAAAAACTGTTTTTT. This translates into CASSQDGYSNEKLFF.

This clone was detected once. This chain joins TRBV9 and TRBJ1-3, with TRBD1 as a possible D gene (5 bases). V lost 4 bases to trimming and J lost 1 base, with 9 bases between them. CDR3 size: 14 residues. The germline CDR1 and CDR2 sequences are SGDLS and YYNGEE. As DNA, the CDR3 is TGTGCCAGCAGCTATAGGGGATCTGGAAACACCATATATTTT. Translation: CASSYRGSGNTIYF.

This chain links TRBV9 with TRBJ2-3, with a possible D match to TRBD2 (5 bases). Germline V CDR1 and CDR2: SGDLS, YYNGEE. The CDR3 spans 15 residues. The germline V and J ends were trimmed by 3 bases and 5 bases, with 16 bases remaining between them. This CDR3 reads CASSAEIDGVDTQYF. The CDR3 DNA is TGTGCCAGCAGCGCCGAAATAGACGGGGTAGATACGCAGTATTTT.

The chain combines TRBV9 with TRBJ1-3; no firm D call. V lost 2 bases, J lost 5 bases, and 5 bases lay in between. Germline V lookup: CDR1 SGDLS, CDR2 YYNGEE. This CDR3 comprises 12 residues. The CDR3 DNA sequence: TGTGCCAGCAGCGTTGGACGAAACACCATATATTTT. This encodes CASSVGRNTIYF.

The chain uses TRBV6-1 and TRBJ1-2; possible D gene TRBD1, 5 bases. CDR3 size: 13 residues. CDR1 is MNHNS, CDR2 SASEGT, per germline. V lost 2 bases to trimming and J lost 6 bases, with 10 bases between them. CDR3 DNA sequence: TGTGCCAGCAGTGAACTCAGGGCGGATGGCTACACCTTC. Protein sequence: CASSELRADGYTF.

The J gene is TRBJ2-3, the V gene TRBV24-1; D is unclear. The ends were cut back, 4 bases at V and 4 bases at J, with 29 bases in the middle. Germline lookup yields CDR1 KGHDR and CDR2 SFDVKD. The CDR3 runs 20 residues. DNA for the CDR3: TGTGCCACCAGTGACCCCGTACGAACATTCTCCGGGCCCCCGGCAGATACGCAGTATTTT. Its protein is CATSDPVRTFSGPPADTQYF.

The J gene is TRBJ1-5, the V gene TRBV18; 10 bases fit TRBD1. The germline V gene encodes CDR1 KGHSH and CDR2 LQKENI. V shed 2 bases, J shed 7 bases, and the junction held 5 bases outside the gene matches. The CDR3 spans 15 residues. The CDR3: CASSPDRGQGQPQHF. CDR3 coding DNA: TGTGCCAGCTCACCAGACAGGGGGCAAGGCCAGCCCCAGCATTTT.

The V and J genes are TRBV28 and TRBJ1-2; D uncertain. Germline CDR1 is MDHEN and CDR2 is SYDVKM. Trimming shortened V by 8 bases and J by 8 bases, and 12 bases separated the two germline ends. The CDR3 is 11 amino acids. The CDR3 here is CASLVGGGYTF. As DNA, the CDR3 is TGTGCCAGCCTCGTTGGTGGCGGCTACACCTTC.

V is TRBV7-8 and J is TRBJ2-7; possible D gene TRBD1, 6 bases. Trimming took off 8 bases at V and 4 bases at J, with 15 bases between the two ends. This CDR3 comprises 13 residues. Germline loops: CDR1 SGHVS, CDR2 FQNEAQ. The CDR3 sequence is CASGVDRSYEQYF. The CDR3 region has the DNA TGTGCCAGCGGCGTGGACAGAAGTTACGAGCAGTACTTC. The full variable domain, completed using reference TRBV7-8 and TRBJ2-7, is GAGVSQSPRYKVAKRGQDVALRCDPISGHVSLFWYQQALGQGPEFLTYFQNEAQLDKSGLPSDRFFAERPEGSVSTLKIQRTQQEDSAVYLCASGVDRSYEQYFGPGTRLTVT.

This chain joins TRBV5-1 and TRBJ1-2, with D uncertain. CDR3 length equals 14 residues. Germline V CDR1 and CDR2: SGHRS, YFSETQ. Deletions cut 2 bases from V and 0 bases from J, with 8 bases between. The chain's CDR3 is CASSFGTANYGYTF. CDR3 nucleotide sequence: TGCGCCAGCAGCTTTGGTACGGCTAACTATGGCTACACCTTC.

This rearrangement joins TRBV28 to TRBJ1-5; D unclear. The CDR3 is made up of 16 amino acids. V was shortened by 5 bases and J by 7 bases, with 21 bases between the two germline ends. Germline V gives CDR1 MDHEN, CDR2 SYDVKM. In nucleotides, the CDR3 is TGTGCCAGCAGTCCTTCATCCGGGTTTATGGGACAGCCCCAGCATTTT. This sequence encodes CASSPSSGFMGQPQHF.

This chain connects TRBV30 to TRBJ2-7; D perhaps matches TRBD2 (6 bases). Looked up from germline, CDR1 is GTSNPN and CDR2 is SVGIG (reference sequence). CDR3 length equals 12 residues. V was cut by 3 bases and J by 5 bases, with 11 bases left in between. The CDR3 reads CAWSPGGHEQYF. CDR3 DNA: TGTGCCTGGAGCCCCGGAGGGCACGAGCAGTACTTC. Variable domain in full (rest from reference TRBV30 and TRBJ2-7): SQTIHQWPATLVQPVGSPLSLECTVEGTSNPNLYWYRQAAGRGLQLLFYSVGIGQISSEVPQNLSASRPQDRQFILSSKKLLLSDSGFYLCAWSPGGHEQYFGPGTRLTVT.

In regard to this clone: One end of the junction varies from germline; a read error may be responsible. DNA for the CDR3: TGTGCCAGTAGAATAGGTGGAAGCACAGATACGCAGTATTTT. It encodes CASRIGGSTDTQYF. This chain uses TRBV19 with TRBJ2-3; D gene unclear. Germline V gene lookup returns CDR1 LNHDA and CDR2 SQIVND (reference sequence). The CDR3 has 14 residues. Based on the CDR3 plus reference TRBV19 and TRBJ2-3, the full variable domain is DGGITQSPKYLFRKEGQNVTLSCEQNLNHDAMYWYRQDPGQGLRLIYYSQIVNDFQKGDIAEGYSVSREKKESFPLTVTSAQKNPTAFYLCASRIGGSTDTQYFGPGTRLTVL.

This sequence joins TRBV5-6 and TRBJ1-2; 7 bases align to TRBD1. The CDR3 sequence is 15 residues long. Germline V CDR1 and CDR2: SGHDT, YYEEEE. Unmatched junction bases numbered 8, after V lost 0 bases and J lost 6 bases. The CDR3 DNA reads as TGTGCCAGCAGCTTGGGCGACAGGGTTGGGAATGGCTACACCTTC. This sequence encodes CASSLGDRVGNGYTF.

This chain connects TRBV30 to TRBJ1-6, with D tentatively TRBD1 (5 bases). The CDR3 has 16 residues. V dropped 7 bases and J dropped 0 bases, with 16 bases sitting between them. From germline, CDR1 is GTSNPN and CDR2 SVGIG (reference sequence). CDR3 sequence (DNA): TGTGCCTCAACACCGGGGCCAAGCTCCTATAATTCACCCCTCCACTTT. This gives the protein CASTPGPSSYNSPLHF.

The chain uses TRBV5-6 and TRBJ2-2, with no clear D. Germline values: CDR1 SGHDT, CDR2 YYEEEE. The V end lost 1 base, the J end lost 2 bases, and 12 bases lay between the germline ends. The CDR3 is 16 residues long. The CDR3 reads CASSLTLLLNTGELFF. As DNA, the CDR3 is TGTGCCAGCAGCTTGACCCTTCTTTTAAACACCGGGGAGCTGTTTTTT.

Comments on this clone: The sample contains more than one DNA sequence encoding this CDR3. This chain connects TRBV2 to TRBJ2-7; no reliable D call. The CDR3 length is 12 residues. CDR1 is SNHLY and CDR2 is FYNNEI in the germline V gene. Trimming took 6 bases from V and 0 from J, leaving 6 bases between them. In nucleotides, the CDR3 is TGTGCCAGCAGGGTTGACTCCTACGAGCAGTACTTC. Translation gives CASRVDSYEQYF.

The V and J genes are TRBV12-5 and TRBJ2-1, with TRBD2 as a possible D gene (6 bases). V was trimmed by 11 bases and J by 7 bases, leaving 30 bases between them. The CDR3 loop spans 17 amino acids. Germline V gives CDR1 LGHNT, CDR2 FRNRAP. The CDR3: CAVAAPHGGSRWNEQFF. The CDR3 nucleotides read TGTGCTGTCGCCGCGCCTCACGGGGGATCACGTTGGAATGAGCAGTTCTTC.

This chain connects TRBV18 to TRBJ1-1, with D tentatively TRBD1 (6 bases). The germline V gene encodes CDR1 KGHSH and CDR2 LQKENI. The CDR3 covers 13 residues. V shed 5 bases and J shed 6 bases, with 13 bases lying between them. CDR3 protein: CASSSRQAPEAFF. CDR3 nucleotides: TGTGCCAGCTCATCTCGACAGGCGCCTGAAGCTTTCTTT.

This chain connects TRBV28 to TRBJ1-1; D might be TRBD1 (6 bases). The CDR3 totals 13 residues. The V gene lost 2 bases and the J gene lost 11 bases, with 15 bases spanning the gap. Germline V gives CDR1 MDHEN, CDR2 SYDVKM. For the CDR3, the DNA is TGTGCCAGCAGTTTAGGAGGAGGGGGGGTTGCTTTCTTT. Its translation: CASSLGGGGVAFF.

This rearrangement joins TRBV27 to TRBJ1-4; weak D call: TRBD1 (5 bases). Trimming took off 2 bases at V and 7 bases at J, with 11 bases between the two ends. The CDR3 has 14 amino acids. Germline values: CDR1 MNHEY, CDR2 SMNVEV (reference sequence). The CDR3 spells CASSLQGTGEKLFF. Written as DNA, the CDR3 is TGTGCCAGCAGTTTACAGGGAACCGGTGAAAAACTGTTTTTT.